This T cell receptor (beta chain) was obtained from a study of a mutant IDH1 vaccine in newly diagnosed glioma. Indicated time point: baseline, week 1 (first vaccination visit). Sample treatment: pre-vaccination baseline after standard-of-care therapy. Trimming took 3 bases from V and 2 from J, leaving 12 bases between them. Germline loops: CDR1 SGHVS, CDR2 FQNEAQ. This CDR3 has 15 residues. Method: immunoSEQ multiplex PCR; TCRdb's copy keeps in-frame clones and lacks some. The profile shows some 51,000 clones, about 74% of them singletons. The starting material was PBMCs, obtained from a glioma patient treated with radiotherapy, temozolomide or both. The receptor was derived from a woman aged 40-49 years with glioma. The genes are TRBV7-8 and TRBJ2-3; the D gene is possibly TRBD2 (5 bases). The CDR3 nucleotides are TGTGCCAGCAGCTTGGCGGGTTTTTTCACAGATACGCAGTATTTT. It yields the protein CASSLAGFFTDTQYF.